At least ten counts were recorded for the clone carrying this T cell receptor (beta chain). Per the germline V gene, CDR1 is SGHTA and CDR2 is FQGTGA. The CDR3 is 13 amino acids. With 4 bases removed from V and 1 base from J, the gap between germline ends came to 4 bases. These data originate in a study of early T cells in non-severe SARS-CoV-2 infection. Individual cDNA molecules carried attached unique molecular identifiers. TCRdb called the 5' RACE reads again in MiXCR, with one record for every CDR3 protein. Of tens of thousands of distinct CDR3 sequences listed, around 7% were seen once; the top ten hold approximately 4%.

The receptor comes from an adult who was a healthcare worker with PCR-confirmed SARS-CoV-2 infection or an uninfected control (not recorded which). What was sequenced was whole blood. The chain is built from TRBV7-3 and TRBJ2-2; D remains ambiguous. This CDR3 is CASSWENTGELFF. Here the CDR3 DNA reads TGTGCCAGCAGCTGGGAGAACACCGGGGAGCTGTTTTTT.